Listed below are T cell receptor beta chains from one sample, sequenced in a study of T cells in Graves' hyperthyroidism and ophthalmopathy. TCRdb passed the multiplex PCR reads through MiXCR, listing each CDR3 protein once. The sample has around 580,000 distinct CDR3 sequences, approximately 15% seen once; the top ten hold 15% to 20%. The sequenced sample consisted of blood. These receptors were obtained from a woman aged 18-30 years with Graves' hyperthyroidism. The CDR3 runs from the conserved cysteine through the conserved F or W. Each record gives: J gene, CDR3 length, clone size, V gene, D gene, CDR3 DNA, CDR3 protein. D genes are given only for firm matches. Size values are once, few and many counts, or a class for expanded clones, and some rows have none.

TRBJ2-1 | 15 | many | TRBV13 | NA | TGTGCCAGCAGCTTCCAGGGGCCCCCCTACAATGAGCAGTTCTTC | CASSFQGPPYNEQFF
TRBJ2-7 | 15 | many | TRBV2 | NA | TGTGCCAGCAGTGAAAATGCGGGGCCTAGAAACGAGCAGTACTTC | CASSENAGPRNEQYF
TRBJ1-1 | 15 | many | TRBV29-1 | NA | TGCAGCGTTGAAGATCTGGTCAGAAAGAACACTGAAGCTTTCTTT | CSVEDLVRKNTEAFF
TRBJ2-7 | 16 | many | TRBV6-7 | TRBD1 | TGTGCCAGCAGTATTGGGGACAGGGAGGTCGTTCACGAGCAGTACTTC | CASSIGDREVVHEQYF
TRBJ1-2 | 10 | few | TRBV20-1 | NA | TGCAGTGCTCCCCGGGATGGCTACACCTTC | CSAPRDGYTF
TRBJ2-5 | 14 | few | TRBV9 | NA | TGTGCCAGCAGCGTAAGTCGGGGACAAGAGACCCAGTACTTC | CASSVSRGQETQYF
TRBJ2-1 | 14 | many | TRBV7-9 | NA | TGTGCCAGCAGCCCTGGTGGCCGCTACAATGAGCAGTTCTTC | CASSPGGRYNEQFF
TRBJ2-1 | 17 | NA | TRBV29-1 | NA | TGCAGCGTTGAAGGTCTTCAGGGGAAGGGTGCCTACAATGAGCAGTTCTTC | CSVEGLQGKGAYNEQFF
TRBJ1-1 | 15 | few | TRBV10-3 | TRBD1 | TGTGCCATCAGGACATTCGGGACAGGGAGCTCTGAAGCTTTCTTT | CAIRTFGTGSSEAFF
TRBJ2-7 | 16 | many | TRBV15 | TRBD2 | TGTGCCACCAGCAGAGACCTAGCGGGAGTCTCCCACGAGCAGTACTTC | CATSRDLAGVSHEQYF
TRBJ1-2 | 14 | NA | TRBV15 | TRBD1 | TGTTCCACCAGCAGACAGGACAGGGCGTCTGGCTACACCTTC | CSTSRQDRASGYTF
TRBJ1-3 | 13 | few | TRBV7-8 | NA | TGTGCCAGCAGCTTATCCCCTGAAAACACCATATATTTT | CASSLSPENTIYF
TRBJ2-3 | 20 | many | TRBV7-8 | TRBD2 | TGTGCCAGCAGCCCAAAGCGGAGGACTAGCGGGAGGGCTAGCACAGATACGCAGTATTTT | CASSPKRRTSGRASTDTQYF
TRBJ2-2 | 16 | few | TRBV5-1 | NA | TGCGCCAGCAGCTTGAAGCAGTTTTCGAACACCGGGGAGCTGTTTTTT | CASSLKQFSNTGELFF
TRBJ2-3 | 15 | few | TRBV5-4 | NA | TGTGCCAGCGCCTTGGGGCTAGCTGCCACAGATACGCAGTATTTT | CASALGLAATDTQYF
TRBJ2-1 | 16 | many | TRBV6-1 | TRBD2 | TGTGCCAGCACCCCCGATGGGGCGGGAGTACTCAATGAGCAGTTCTTC | CASTPDGAGVLNEQFF
TRBJ2-7 | 12 | many | TRBV27 | NA | TGTGCCAGCAGCTTGGCCTGGTACGAGCAGTACTTC | CASSLAWYEQYF
TRBJ2-1 | 18 | NA | TRBV4-1 | NA | TGCGCCAGCAGCCAAGATAAAGGAGGGAGGCCCGTCTTCAATGAGCAGTTCTTC | CASSQDKGGRPVFNEQFF
TRBJ1-6 | 14 | many | TRBV12-3/TRBV12-4 | NA | TGTGCCAGCAGCCCTGGAGGGGGACATTCACCCCTCCACTTT | CASSPGGGHSPLHF
TRBJ2-7 | 14 | many | TRBV6-1 | NA | TGTGCCAGCAGGATGGAGGCTAGGCGCTACGAGCAGTACTTC | CASRMEARRYEQYF
TRBJ2-3 | 15 | NA | TRBV14 | TRBD2 | TGTGCCAGCAGCCAAGGGGCTAGCGGAACAGATACGCAGTATTTT | CASSQGASGTDTQYF
TRBJ2-1 | 16 | many | TRBV6-1 | TRBD2 | TGTGCCAGCAGTAAGGGTTCAGCGGGATCCCACAATGAGCAGTTCTTC | CASSKGSAGSHNEQFF
TRBJ2-7 | 13 | few | TRBV7-9 | TRBD2 | TGTGCCAGCAGCTTTCCCGGGGGGTCCCCGCAGTACTTC | CASSFPGGSPQYF
TRBJ2-1 | 16 | NA | TRBV10-1 | TRBD2 | TGCGCCAGCAGTGGAGGAGTGACTAGCGGGATCGGGGAGCAGTTCTTC | CASSGGVTSGIGEQFF
TRBJ1-2 | 13 | many | TRBV29-1 | NA | TGCAGCGTTTGGACCCCTAAGCTTGATGGCTACACCTTC | CSVWTPKLDGYTF
TRBJ2-5 | 15 | many | TRBV29-1 | TRBD2 | TGCAGCGTTGAAGATAATCTAGCGGGAGAAGAGACCCAGTACTTC | CSVEDNLAGEETQYF
TRBJ1-3 | 18 | NA | TRBV13 | TRBD1 | TGTGCCAGCAGCCACCGGTCCGGGACAGGGGGTCCTGGAAACACCATATATTTT | CASSHRSGTGGPGNTIYF